These T cell receptor beta chains were read from a single sample in a study of metastatic and nonmetastatic thyroid tumors. TCRdb re-called clones via MiXCR from the PCR reads. The data contain thousands of clones, around 30% of them seen just once; the ten biggest clones take up less than 15%. The source material was adjacent normal tissue. The source is a female donor with papillary thyroid cancer or a benign thyroid nodule (not recorded which). Some clones in this sample may be carry-over from other donors' samples. The CDR3 runs from the conserved cysteine through the conserved F or W. A D gene is named only where the DNA matches it firmly. Clone size, where shown, is once, few, many, or a class for clones that have expanded.

d_call	j_call	cdr3_length	v_call	clone_size	cdr3_aa	cdr3_nt
TRBD1	TRBJ1-2	13	TRBV6-1	.	CASRGTVDYGYTF	TGTGCCAGCAGGGGGACAGTCGACTATGGCTACACCTTC
.	TRBJ2-7	15	TRBV20-1	medium-sized	CSASSRDGSSYEQYF	TGCAGTGCCAGCAGCCGGGACGGGAGCTCCTACGAGCAGTACTTC
.	TRBJ2-5	16	TRBV9	.	CASIVESLAGQDTQYF	TGTGCCAGCATCGTAGAGTCCCTAGCTGGTCAAGATACCCAGTACTTC
TRBD1	TRBJ1-3	16	TRBV4-1	medium-sized	CASSQEDRRPGNTIYF	TGCGCCAGCAGCCAAGAGGACAGGCGCCCTGGAAACACCATATATTTT
.	TRBJ2-2	14	TRBV11-3	.	CASSLGTGSGELFF	TGTGCCAGCAGCTTAGGTACCGGATCTGGGGAGCTGTTTTTT
.	TRBJ2-2	12	TRBV12-3/TRBV12-4	.	CASSRPTGELFF	TGTGCCAGCAGTCGACCCACCGGGGAGCTGTTTTTT
TRBD2	TRBJ2-1	14	TRBV11-3	.	CASSLTSGDNEQFF	TGTGCCAGCAGCCTCACTAGCGGGGACAATGAGCAGTTCTTC
.	TRBJ1-1	12	TRBV12-3/TRBV12-4	many	CASSFGSTEAFF	TGTGCCAGCAGTTTTGGGAGCACTGAAGCTTTCTTT
TRBD2	TRBJ2-3	16	TRBV25-1	few	CASSEGVAGGRDTQYF	TGTGCCAGCAGTGAAGGAGTAGCGGGAGGTCGGGATACGCAGTATTTT
TRBD2	TRBJ2-5	16	TRBV2	medium-sized	CASSAGVTSGGQTQYF	TGTGCCAGCAGTGCGGGGGTGACTAGCGGGGGGCAGACCCAGTACTTC
.	TRBJ1-3	16	TRBV20-1	.	CSARDTPGGLGNTIYF	TGCAGTGCTAGAGATACTCCGGGGGGGCTTGGGAACACCATATATTTT
.	TRBJ2-7	12	TRBV2	.	CASKGGTYEQYF	TGTGCCAGCAAGGGTGGGACCTACGAGCAGTACTTC
.	TRBJ1-3	13	TRBV2	medium-sized	CASTRDNGNTIYF	TGTGCCAGCACCAGGGACAACGGAAACACCATATATTTT
.	TRBJ1-1	15	TRBV20-1	.	CSAGIRTALNTEAFF	TGCAGTGCTGGGATCCGGACAGCCCTGAACACTGAAGCTTTCTTT
.	TRBJ1-1	11	TRBV27	large	CASTKGTEAFF	TGTGCCAGCACAAAGGGGACTGAAGCTTTCTTT
TRBD2	TRBJ2-7	16	TRBV6-1	medium-sized	CASILSGGGGAYEQYF	TGTGCCAGCATTCTTTCTGGGGGCGGGGGGGCCTACGAGCAGTACTTC
.	TRBJ2-7	16	TRBV27	.	CACSPLGSSLYYEQYF	TGTGCCTGCAGTCCCTTGGGATCGAGCCTCTATTACGAGCAGTACTTC
.	TRBJ2-7	12	TRBV6-1	few	CASSPDLYEQYF	TGTGCCAGCAGCCCCGACCTGTACGAGCAGTACTTC
.	TRBJ1-3	13	TRBV6-1	few	CASREDSGNTIYF	TGTGCCAGCCGGGAGGACTCTGGAAACACCATATATTTT
.	TRBJ1-2	16	TRBV27	.	CASTPEGGRTAYGYTF	TGTGCCAGCACGCCCGAGGGGGGGCGCACGGCCTATGGCTACACCTTC
TRBD1	TRBJ2-7	15	TRBV7-8	few	CASSLGGQESYEQYF	TGTGCCAGCAGCTTAGGGGGACAGGAGTCCTACGAGCAGTACTTC
.	TRBJ1-6	15	TRBV5-1	.	CASSLGDIRNSPLHF	TGCGCCAGCAGCTTGGGGGACATTAGGAATTCACCCCTCCACTTT
.	TRBJ2-7	15	TRBV10-1	few	CASSGTGTSSYEQYF	TGCGCCAGCAGTGGGACCGGGACAAGCTCCTACGAGCAGTACTTC
.	TRBJ2-5	13	TRBV27	few	CASSLLGQETQYF	TGTGCCAGCAGCCTCCTTGGACAGGAGACCCAGTACTTC
TRBD1	TRBJ1-6	16	TRBV6-1	.	CASRLPRDRVNSPLHF	TGTGCCAGCAGACTACCTAGGGACAGGGTGAATTCACCCCTCCACTTT
.	TRBJ1-1	15	TRBV5-1	medium-sized	CASSSSVDRNTEAFF	TGCGCCAGCAGCTCCTCAGTGGACAGGAACACTGAAGCTTTCTTT
TRBD1	TRBJ2-7	19	TRBV7-2	medium-sized	CASSLGRGGTGLLSYEQYF	TGTGCCAGCAGCTTAGGCCGAGGTGGGACAGGTCTTCTCTCCTACGAGCAGTACTTC
.	TRBJ2-2	13	TRBV12-3/TRBV12-4	many	CASSGTRTGELFF	TGTGCCAGCAGTGGGACACGAACCGGGGAGCTGTTTTTT
.	TRBJ2-5	11	TRBV28	.	CAIGTRGTQYF	TGTGCCATCGGGACCAGGGGGACCCAGTACTTC
TRBD2	TRBJ2-2	17	TRBV2	.	CASSGTSALTFTGELFF	TGTGCCAGCAGTGGTACTAGCGCACTTACATTCACCGGGGAGCTGTTTTTT
.	TRBJ2-1	13	TRBV30	medium-sized	CAWSPDSDNEQFF	TGTGCCTGGAGCCCGGACAGTGACAATGAGCAGTTCTTC
TRBD1	TRBJ2-7	14	TRBV19	few	CASSWVGQGYEQYF	TGTGCCAGTAGCTGGGTGGGACAGGGCTACGAGCAGTACTTC
.	TRBJ2-7	14	TRBV11-1	medium-sized	CASSPPGPIYEQYF	TGTGCCAGCAGCCCCCCGGGTCCTATCTACGAGCAGTACTTC